Sequencing of this TCR beta chain was carried out in a study of shared clonotypes between healthy human individuals. CDR3 length equals 15 residues. Trimming left V 5 bases short and J 0 bases short, with 11 bases between. CDR1 and CDR2 from the germline V gene are KGHSH and LQKENI. The study, taken as a whole, reports: Non-shared clonotypes had lower generation probabilities than clonotypes shared by all four sorted-subset donors.

This clone was recorded only once. Its target is unknown. Genomic DNA of every subset was divided equally among multiple immunoSEQ plates. Here immunoSEQ multiplex PCR was the method, and the copy in TCRdb shows in-frame clones only, minus some. The table shows over a million clones, with roughly 96% occurring only once. Negatively enriched CD4+ T cells were divided by CD45RA into naive and memory. This receptor was identified in a man aged 30 to 45 in good health. This chain uses TRBV18 with TRBJ2-4; tentative D call: TRBD2 (5 bases). The sample was naive CD4+ T cells sorted from blood. Described subset: CD45RA+ positively selected. CDR3 residues: CASSALGVAKNIQYF. CDR3 in DNA: TGTGCCAGCTCAGCGCTCGGGGTAGCCAAAAACATTCAGTACTTC.